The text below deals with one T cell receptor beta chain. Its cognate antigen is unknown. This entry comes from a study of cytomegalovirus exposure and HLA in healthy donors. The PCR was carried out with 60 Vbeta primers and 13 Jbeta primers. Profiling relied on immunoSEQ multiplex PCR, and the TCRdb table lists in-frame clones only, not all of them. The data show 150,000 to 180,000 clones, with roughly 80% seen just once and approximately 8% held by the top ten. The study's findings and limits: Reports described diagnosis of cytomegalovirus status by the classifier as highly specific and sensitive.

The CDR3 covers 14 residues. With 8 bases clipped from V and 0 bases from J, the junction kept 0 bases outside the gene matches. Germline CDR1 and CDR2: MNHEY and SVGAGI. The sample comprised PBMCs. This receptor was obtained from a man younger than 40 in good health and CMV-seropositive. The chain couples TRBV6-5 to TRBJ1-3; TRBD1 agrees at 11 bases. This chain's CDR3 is CASGTGGSGNTIYF. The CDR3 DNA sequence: TGTGCCAGCGGGACAGGGGGCTCTGGAAACACCATATATTTT.